This T cell receptor beta chain emerged from a study of T cells after yellow fever vaccination. Study in general: Fractions of limited cellularity were prepared by means of SMART-Seq v4 Ultra Low Input. Whole-study results and caveats: Once the booster was given, most primary-vaccination clones reappeared, at just under 98% for CD4 and 88% for CD8. Faster peaking, at day 5 versus 15, marked a secondary response that was weaker.

Details on this clonotype: Its antigen is undetermined.

TCR cDNA was made by 5'RACE template switching, adding a universal primer site and UMIs. TCRdb reanalysed the 5' RACE reads using MiXCR and keeps one entry per CDR3 protein. The sample consists of about 500,000 distinct CDR3 sequences, roughly a sixth of them appearing once. The germline V gene encodes CDR1 SGHTA and CDR2 FQGTGA. V shed 0 bases and J shed 6 bases, with 7 bases lying between them. CDR3 length equals 13 residues. Sequencing used PBMCs, obtained more than 4 days after the first yellow fever vaccination. The sequence was collected from a young man who received the YFV17D yellow fever vaccine. The gene calls are TRBV7-3 and TRBJ2-3; the D is unclear. CDR3 sequence: CASSLTVGDTQYF. CDR3 bases: TGTGCCAGCAGCTTAACGGTCGGGGATACGCAGTATTTT.